What follows is one T cell receptor (beta chain) and its context. The target antigen is unknown. A single base separates this from a much larger clone, so it may be a read error. Unsorted bulk tissue, roughly 20-34 mg of it, served as the source for co-extraction of RNA and DNA. Constant-region priming of roughly 490 ng total RNA yielded TCR beta cDNA. TCR beta libraries came from three nested multiplex PCR rounds using slightly modified ARM-PCR. The study ran its first two PCR rounds for about 11 cycles each, using TRBV1-TRBV30 forward primers and a C-beta reverse primer. TCRdb independently ran MiXCR on the multiplex PCR reads; one entry per CDR3 protein. This sample has about 48,000 distinct CDR3 sequences, with around three quarters found just once. This sample was included in a study of tumor-infiltrating lymphocytes in primary liver carcinoma. Study details: Patients, male and female, were 30 to 69 years old.

Study findings and constraints: Present in all five tumor regions were only about 7-25% of the top clones. It was tumor-adjacent and tumor-blood pairs that overlapped less than tumor region pairs did.

This CDR3 is 12 amino acids long. CDR1 is SGHAT, CDR2 FQDESV, per germline (reference sequence). This TCR was sampled from a middle-aged man with primary liver carcinoma and hepatitis B virus infection. The chain uses TRBV11-1 and TRBJ2-7; D perhaps matches TRBD1 (5 bases). The sequenced sample consisted of liver tumor tissue from sampling region 3. Indicated subset: tumor region T3, left-lateral pole. For the CDR3, the DNA is TGTGCCAGCAGCTCCGACAGCTACGAGCGGTACTTC. Translated, it gives CASSSDSYERYF.